This TCR beta chain comes out of a study of cytomegalovirus exposure and HLA in healthy donors. Study-wide findings and caveats: Later analysis showed most CMV-associated TCR beta chains appearing HLA-restricted. It was reported that the classifier diagnosed cytomegalovirus status with high specificity and sensitivity in both the original and validation cohorts. Accurate HLA-A and HLA-B prediction from TCR beta sequences was reported for most subjects.

With regard to this clone: The target antigen is unknown.

The CDR3 runs to 16 residues. Germline CDR1 reads SGHTA; CDR2 reads FQGTGA. The junction had 4 bases not matched to a gene; V was cut back by 2 bases and J by 0 bases. 13 Jbeta primers and 60 Vbeta primers were used for the PCR. Profiled with immunoSEQ multiplex PCR; TCRdb holds only in-frame clones, not every one. The sample includes 150,000 to 200,000 clones. The V and J genes are TRBV7-3 and TRBJ2-1; 7 nucleotides agree with TRBD2. This clonotype was sampled from a woman aged 55-70 years in good health and CMV-seronegative. The sequencing sample was made of PBMCs. Written as DNA, the CDR3 is TGTGCCAGCAGCTTATGGGGGGGTAGCTCCTACAATGAGCAGTTCTTC. Its protein product is CASSLWGGSSYNEQFF.